This T cell receptor beta chain was sequenced during a study of memory CD4+ T cells and cytomegalovirus serostatus. Study as a whole: Of the healthy Belgian adults, fewer than 10 were CMV seropositive and approximately 24 seronegative.

Repertoires were generated with immunoSEQ multiplex PCR, while TCRdb's copy carries only in-frame clones and drops some. This sample carries about 61,000 clones, roughly four fifths of them seen once, and the ten largest clones take roughly 0.95%. Broader study findings: About 40% of the 164 known CMV-associated TCRbeta sequences appeared in CD4+ memory.

The CDR3 totals 19 residues. Germline CDR1 MNHNS, CDR2 SASEGT. The trim removed 0 bases at V and 2 bases at J, leaving 15 bases unmatched. The sort gate was single viable CD3+CD4+CD8-CD45RO+ cells for memory CD4+ T cells. This clone appeared a single time. Antigen specificity is unknown. This TCR came from an adult in good health and CMV-seronegative. Specimen: memory CD4+ T cells from blood. The chain has TRBV6-1 and TRBJ1-2; 7 bases align to TRBD1. CDR3 nucleotide sequence: TGTGCCAGCAGTGAAGCATGGGACTTCTCCGGCAGGGGGAACTATGGCTACACCTTC. Protein sequence: CASSEAWDFSGRGNYGYTF.